This TCR beta chain was sequenced in a study of blood T cell repertoires in COVID-19. In the study overall: From the United States, Italy and Spain came samples of acute and convalescent COVID-19. In each case, the material was cDNA or gDNA derived from T cells, B-cell-depleted T cells, or PBMCs.

The Seattle site enrolled patients during active infection and followed them longitudinally. Per the study methods: Cell counts per sample came from amplifying reference gene primers. TCRdb keeps only in-frame clones here, not all; method: immunoSEQ multiplex PCR. The V and J calls and clone size are taken from that table; D and trimming were inferred from the DNA. The data show about 190,000 clones, around 76% seen once. Sequenced sample: peripheral blood. The receptor was isolated from a woman aged 60-75 years with COVID-19, enrolled during active disease.

For the CDR3, the DNA is TGCGCCAGCAGCCCACAGGTCTCTGGAAACACCATATATTTT. This translates into CASSPQVSGNTIYF. The chain carries TRBV5-1 and TRBJ1-3; a weak D match, TRBD1 (5 bases). Trimming shortened V by 4 bases and J by 0 bases, and 8 bases separated the two germline ends. The CDR3 is 14 residues long. From germline, CDR1 is SGHRS and CDR2 YFSETQ.